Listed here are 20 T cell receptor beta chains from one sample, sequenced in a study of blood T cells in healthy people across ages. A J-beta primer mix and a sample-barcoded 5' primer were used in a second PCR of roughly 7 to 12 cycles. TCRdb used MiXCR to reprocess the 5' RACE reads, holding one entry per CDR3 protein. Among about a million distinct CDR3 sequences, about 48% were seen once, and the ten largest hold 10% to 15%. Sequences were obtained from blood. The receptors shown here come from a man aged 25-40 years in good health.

The DNA for the CDR3 is TGTGCCAGCAGCTGCCCTTCGGAAGATACGCAGTATTTT. It is translated as CASSCPSEDTQYF. The chain links TRBV11-3 to TRBJ2-3, with D uncertain. Germline assignment: CDR1 SGHNT and CDR2 YENEEA. The CDR3 spans 13 residues. Trimming took 4 bases from V and 5 from J, leaving 10 bases between them.

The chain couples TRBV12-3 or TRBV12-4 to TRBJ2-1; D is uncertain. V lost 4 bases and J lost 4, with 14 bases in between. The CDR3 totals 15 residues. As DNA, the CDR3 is TGTGCCAGCAGTTCGGACCCCGAGGCGTACAATGAGCAGTTCTTC. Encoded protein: CASSSDPEAYNEQFF.

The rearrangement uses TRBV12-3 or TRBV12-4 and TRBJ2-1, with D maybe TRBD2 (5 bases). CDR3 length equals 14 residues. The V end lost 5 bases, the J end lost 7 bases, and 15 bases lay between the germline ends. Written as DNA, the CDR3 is TGTGCCAGCAGTCCACCGGGCTGGAGGAATGAGCAGTTCTTC. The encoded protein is CASSPPGWRNEQFF.

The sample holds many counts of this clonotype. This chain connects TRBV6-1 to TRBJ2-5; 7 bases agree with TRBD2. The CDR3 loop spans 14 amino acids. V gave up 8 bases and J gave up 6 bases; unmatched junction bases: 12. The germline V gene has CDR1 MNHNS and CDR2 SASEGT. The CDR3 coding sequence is TGTGCCAGCCCCCGGGAGGAGGTTTGGCAGACCCAGTACTTC. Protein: CASPREEVWQTQYF.

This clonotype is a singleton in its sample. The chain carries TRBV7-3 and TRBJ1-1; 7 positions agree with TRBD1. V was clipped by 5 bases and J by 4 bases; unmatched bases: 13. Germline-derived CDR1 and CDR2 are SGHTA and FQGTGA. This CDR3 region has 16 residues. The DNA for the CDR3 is TGTGCCAGCAGCCAACGGGGACAGCCCGGGGGCACTGAAGCTTTCTTT. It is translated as CASSQRGQPGGTEAFF.

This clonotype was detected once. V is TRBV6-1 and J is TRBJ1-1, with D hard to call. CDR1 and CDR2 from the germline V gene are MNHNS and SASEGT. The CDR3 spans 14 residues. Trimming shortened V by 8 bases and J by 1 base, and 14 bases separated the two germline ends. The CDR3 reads CASREGAGNTEAFF. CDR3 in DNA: TGTGCCAGCCGAGAGGGAGCGGGGAACACTGAAGCTTTCTTT.

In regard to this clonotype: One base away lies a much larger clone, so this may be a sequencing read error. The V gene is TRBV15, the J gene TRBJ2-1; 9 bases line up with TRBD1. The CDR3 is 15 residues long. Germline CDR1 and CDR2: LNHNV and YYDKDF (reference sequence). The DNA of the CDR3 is TGTGCCACCGGCAGAGATCCGACAGGGGGCAATGAGCAGTTCTTC. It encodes CATGRDPTGGNEQFF.

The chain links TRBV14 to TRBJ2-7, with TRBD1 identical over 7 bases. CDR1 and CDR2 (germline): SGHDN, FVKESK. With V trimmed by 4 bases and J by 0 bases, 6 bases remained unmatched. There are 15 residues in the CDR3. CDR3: CASSRGQTSSYEQYF. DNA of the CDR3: TGTGCCAGCAGCCGGGGACAGACGAGCTCCTACGAGCAGTACTTC.

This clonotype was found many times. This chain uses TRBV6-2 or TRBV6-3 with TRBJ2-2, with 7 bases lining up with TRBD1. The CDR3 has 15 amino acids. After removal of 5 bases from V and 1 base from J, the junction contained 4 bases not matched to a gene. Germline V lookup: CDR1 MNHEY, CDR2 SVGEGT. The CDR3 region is CASSRTGENTGELFF. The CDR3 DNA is TGTGCCAGCAGTCGTACAGGGGAGAACACCGGGGAGCTGTTTTTT.

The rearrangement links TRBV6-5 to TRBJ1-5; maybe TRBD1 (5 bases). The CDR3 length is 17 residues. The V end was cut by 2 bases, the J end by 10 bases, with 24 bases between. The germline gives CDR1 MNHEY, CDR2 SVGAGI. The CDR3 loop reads CASSYAWEGSVRQPQHF. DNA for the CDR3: TGTGCCAGCAGTTACGCCTGGGAGGGGTCGGTTCGGCAACCCCAGCATTTT.

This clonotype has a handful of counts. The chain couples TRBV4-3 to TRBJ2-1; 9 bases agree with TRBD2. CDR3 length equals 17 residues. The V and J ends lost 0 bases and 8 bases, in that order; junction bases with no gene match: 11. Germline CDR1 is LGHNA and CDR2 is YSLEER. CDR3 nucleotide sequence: TGCGCCAGCAGCCAAGATCGTGGCGGGGGGGCCGGGTATGAGCAGTTCTTC. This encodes CASSQDRGGGAGYEQFF.

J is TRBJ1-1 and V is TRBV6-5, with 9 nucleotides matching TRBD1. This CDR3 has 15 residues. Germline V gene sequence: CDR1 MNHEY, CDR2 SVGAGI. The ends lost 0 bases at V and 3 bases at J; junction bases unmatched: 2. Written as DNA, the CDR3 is TGTGCCAGCAGTTACTCACAGGGGGCCGACACTGAAGCTTTCTTT. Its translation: CASSYSQGADTEAFF.

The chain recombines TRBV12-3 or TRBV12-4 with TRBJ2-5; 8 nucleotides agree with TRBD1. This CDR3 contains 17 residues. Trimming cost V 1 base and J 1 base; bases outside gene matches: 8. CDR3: CASSLVDRETTQETQYF. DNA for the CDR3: TGTGCCAGCAGTTTAGTGGACAGGGAGACGACCCAAGAGACCCAGTACTTC.

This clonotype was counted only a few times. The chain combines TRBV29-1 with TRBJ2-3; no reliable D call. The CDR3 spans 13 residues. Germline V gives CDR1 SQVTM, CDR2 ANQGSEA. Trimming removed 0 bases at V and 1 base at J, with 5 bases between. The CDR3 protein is CSVEDPRTDTQYF. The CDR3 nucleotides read TGCAGCGTTGAAGATCCCCGCACAGATACGCAGTATTTT.

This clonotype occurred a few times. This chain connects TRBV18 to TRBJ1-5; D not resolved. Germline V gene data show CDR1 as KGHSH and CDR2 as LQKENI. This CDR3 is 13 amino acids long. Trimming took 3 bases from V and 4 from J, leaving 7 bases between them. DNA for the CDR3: TGTGCCAGCTCACCCTCCCGTAATCAGCCCCAGCATTTT. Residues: CASSPSRNQPQHF.

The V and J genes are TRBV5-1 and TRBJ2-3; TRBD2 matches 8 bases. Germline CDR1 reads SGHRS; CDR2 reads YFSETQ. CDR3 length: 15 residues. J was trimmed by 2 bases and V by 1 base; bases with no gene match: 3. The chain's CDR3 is CASSLYSGDTDTQYF. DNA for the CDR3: TGCGCCAGCAGCTTGTATAGCGGGGACACAGATACGCAGTATTTT.

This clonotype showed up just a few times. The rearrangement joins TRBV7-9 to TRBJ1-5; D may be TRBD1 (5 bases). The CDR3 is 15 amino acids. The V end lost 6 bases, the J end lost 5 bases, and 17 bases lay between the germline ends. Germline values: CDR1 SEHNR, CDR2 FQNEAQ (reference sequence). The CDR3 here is CASSSFGASDQPQHF. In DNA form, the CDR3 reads TGTGCCAGCAGTAGTTTTGGGGCGAGTGATCAGCCCCAGCATTTT.

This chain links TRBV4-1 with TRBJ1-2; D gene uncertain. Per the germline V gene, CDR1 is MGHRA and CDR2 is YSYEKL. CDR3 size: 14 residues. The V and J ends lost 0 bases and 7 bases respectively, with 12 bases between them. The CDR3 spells CASSQESIFGGYTF. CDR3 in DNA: TGCGCCAGCAGCCAAGAGAGCATTTTTGGTGGCTACACCTTC.

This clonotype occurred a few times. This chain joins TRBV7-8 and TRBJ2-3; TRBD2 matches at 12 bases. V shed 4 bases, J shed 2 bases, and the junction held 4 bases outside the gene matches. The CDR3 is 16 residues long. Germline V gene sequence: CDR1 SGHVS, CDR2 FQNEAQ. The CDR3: CASSSSGGDFTDTQYF. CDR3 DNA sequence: TGTGCCAGCAGCTCTAGCGGGGGGGACTTCACAGATACGCAGTATTTT.

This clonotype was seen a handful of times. CDR3 bases: TGCGCCAGCAGCTTGGCAGCATCCCCCTACGAGCAGTACTTC. Its translation is CASSLAASPYEQYF. This rearrangement joins TRBV5-1 to TRBJ2-7; no reliable D call. Trimming shortened V by 0 bases and J by 2 bases, and 9 bases separated the two germline ends. Germline-derived CDR1 and CDR2 are SGHRS and YFSETQ. The CDR3 runs 14 residues.